The rows below give T cell receptor beta chains drawn from one sample of a study of blood T cells in healthy people across ages. TCRdb re-analysed the 5' RACE reads in MiXCR, keeping a single row per CDR3 protein. The table has more than 750,000 distinct CDR3 sequences, 25% to 35% seen once; the top ten hold roughly 10%. This sample was also put to use in a study of T cells of mothers and their children.

Material: blood. These receptors were collected from a woman in her thirties or forties in good health. The CDR3 runs from the conserved cysteine through the conserved F or W. The order of the fields is CDR3 length, V gene, clone size, D gene, J gene, CDR3 DNA, CDR3 protein. D genes are given only for firm matches. The listing skips clone size in some rows; elsewhere it reads once, few, many or a size class.

17	TRBV20-1	once	NA	TRBJ2-3	TGCAGTGTCAAGGTTATGACAGGTTCCCTGAGCACAGATACGCAGTATTTT	CSVKVMTGSLSTDTQYF
15	TRBV7-9	NA	NA	TRBJ2-1	TGTGCCAGCAGCTTATCCGGGAGACCCTACAATGAGCAGTTCTTC	CASSLSGRPYNEQFF
15	TRBV5-1	NA	NA	TRBJ2-2	TGCGCCAGCAGACTAGGGCCCCCGAACACCGGGGAGCTGTTTTTT	CASRLGPPNTGELFF
14	TRBV28	NA	NA	TRBJ1-5	TGTGCCAGCAGCACCCCAGGGAGGGAACAGCCCCAGCATTTT	CASSTPGREQPQHF
14	TRBV6-1	NA	NA	TRBJ1-1	TGTGCCAGCAGTAGCTCCCCGGGGAACACTGAAGCTTTCTTT	CASSSSPGNTEAFF
17	TRBV24-1	NA	TRBD2	TRBJ2-3	TGTGCCACCAGTGATTTTCCATCTAGCGGGAGCACAGATACGCAGTATTTT	CATSDFPSSGSTDTQYF
18	TRBV7-3	few	TRBD2	TRBJ2-3	TGTGCCAGCAGCTTAAACGCAATGGCGGGGGGACACACAGATACGCAGTATTTT	CASSLNAMAGGHTDTQYF
14	TRBV7-9	NA	NA	TRBJ1-4	TGTGCCAGCAGCAAGACGGCGGCTAATGAAAAACTGTTTTTT	CASSKTAANEKLFF
15	TRBV6-5	NA	TRBD1	TRBJ1-1	TGTGCCAGCAGGGAGAACCGACAGGGGAACACTGAAGCTTTCTTT	CASRENRQGNTEAFF
14	TRBV4-1	NA	TRBD2	TRBJ2-3	TGCGCCACCGGGGAACTAGCGGGGCCAGATACGCAGTATTTT	CATGELAGPDTQYF
13	TRBV29-1	NA	NA	TRBJ2-7	TGCAGCGTTGATGTAGGCAGGGGTTACGAGCAGTACTTC	CSVDVGRGYEQYF
15	TRBV27	NA	TRBD1	TRBJ2-7	TGTGCCAGCAGTCCGTGGACAGGGGGCGGGTACGAGCAGTACTTC	CASSPWTGGGYEQYF
16	TRBV7-4	many	TRBD1	TRBJ2-4	TGTGCCAGCAGCAGACAGGGTAGAATAGCCAAAAACATTCAGTACTTC	CASSRQGRIAKNIQYF
16	TRBV3-1	few	NA	TRBJ2-3	TGTGCCAGCAGCGAAACTGGTGGGTTGGGCACAGATACGCAGTATTTT	CASSETGGLGTDTQYF
14	TRBV28	NA	TRBD2	TRBJ2-7	TGTGCCAGCACCGCTAGCGGGGGGAGTTACGAGCAGTACTTC	CASTASGGSYEQYF
17	TRBV7-3	NA	TRBD2	TRBJ2-1	TGTGCCAGCAGCTTAAGAAGCGGGGGGGCCAATAGTAATGAGCAGTTCTTC	CASSLRSGGANSNEQFF
13	TRBV3-1	NA	NA	TRBJ2-1	TGTGCCAGCAGCCAAGTCAGCCCCAATGAGCAGTTCTTC	CASSQVSPNEQFF
13	TRBV30	few	NA	TRBJ2-1	TGTGCCTGGAGTGTACACGGGGAATCTGAGCAGTTCTTC	CAWSVHGESEQFF
14	TRBV5-1	NA	TRBD2	TRBJ2-7	TGCGCCAGCAGCTCAGCGGGAGGCTACAATGAGCAGTACTTC	CASSSAGGYNEQYF
13	TRBV6-6	NA	TRBD1	TRBJ1-4	TGTGCCAGCACCGTCGGACAGGCCGAAAAACTGTTTTTT	CASTVGQAEKLFF
14	TRBV9	NA	NA	TRBJ2-7	TGTGCCAGCAGCGCAACTTCAGGGAACTGGGAGCAGTACTTC	CASSATSGNWEQYF
14	TRBV5-6	NA	NA	TRBJ2-3	TGTGCCAGCAGTCAAGTGAGGTCTCAAGATACGCAGTATTTT	CASSQVRSQDTQYF